The 27 T cell receptor beta chains below were found in one sample sequenced in a study of T-cell memory formation after mild COVID-19 (dated by TCRdb to the early 2020s). The library came from 5' RACE. Data came from an Illumina NovaSeq 6000. TCRdb cleaned the public reads at Q25 with fastp, built clones with MiXCR and kept in-frame beta chains. Duplicate CDR3 protein sequences are folded into a single record with the most common DNA and genes. This sample comprises 280,000 or so distinct CDR3 sequences, over 7% of them detected only once. The top ten constitute 20% to 25% of the sample. The sequencing input was PBMCs or a T cell subset sorted from them (not recorded which). Receptors were obtained from a man aged 18-30 years who had mild COVID-19 (a few samples of this study predate the infection). The sample titles of this study are shuffled in the database, so cell type and time point are left out; the donor was told from shared clones.

This clonotype was seen just once. This chain uses TRBV6-5 with TRBJ2-3; D gene ambiguous. The germline V gene encodes CDR1 MNHEY and CDR2 SVGAGI. The CDR3 contains 14 residues. Between the trimmed V and J ends, which lost 2 bases and 2 bases, there was a span of 8 bases. This CDR3 is CASSYNFHTDTQYF. In DNA form, the CDR3 reads TGTGCCAGCAGTTACAACTTCCACACAGATACGCAGTATTTT.

This clonotype was counted only a few times. This chain uses TRBV20-1 with TRBJ1-5; D perhaps matches TRBD1 (5 bases). The germline V and J ends were trimmed by 4 bases and 3 bases, with 10 bases remaining between them. Looked up from germline, CDR1 is DFQATT and CDR2 is SNEGSKA (reference sequence). CDR3 size: 13 residues. Written as DNA, the CDR3 is TGCAGTGCTATTAAGGGGCCCAATCAGCCCCAGCATTTT. Residues: CSAIKGPNQPQHF.

This clonotype was detected many times. J is TRBJ1-1 and V is TRBV5-1; D is perhaps TRBD1 (5 bases). Trimming took off 7 bases at V and 8 bases at J, with 15 bases between the two ends. Germline CDR1 SGHRS, CDR2 YFSETQ. The CDR3 runs to 12 residues. The CDR3 region is CASYEARGEAFF. Written as DNA, the CDR3 is TGCGCCAGCTATGAGGCGAGGGGAGAAGCTTTCTTT.

The sample holds many counts of this clonotype. The chain joins TRBV20-1 to TRBJ2-3; D remains unclear. CDR1 and CDR2 (germline): DFQATT, SNEGSKA (reference sequence). The CDR3 has 13 residues. V was trimmed by 3 bases and J by 1 base, leaving 8 bases between them. CDR3 DNA: TGCAGTGCTAGGCTAACGGGCACAGATACGCAGTATTTT. Translated: CSARLTGTDTQYF.

The chain has TRBV6-1 and TRBJ2-3; D may match TRBD1 or TRBD2 (5 bases each). Trimming took 2 bases from V and 4 from J, leaving 19 bases between them. Germline CDR1 reads MNHNS; CDR2 reads SASEGT. The CDR3 loop spans 17 amino acids. CDR3 protein: CASSEFVGTDSADTQYF. CDR3 bases: TGTGCCAGCAGTGAATTTGTAGGGACGGACTCAGCAGATACGCAGTATTTT.

The table lists this clonotype with many counts. J is TRBJ2-1 and V is TRBV6-2 or TRBV6-3; D uncertain. Germline V lookup: CDR1 MNHEY, CDR2 SVGEGT. Between the trimmed V and J ends, which lost 2 bases and 0 bases, there was a span of 14 bases. The CDR3 is 17 residues long. CDR3 nucleotides: TGTGCCAGCAGTTACACCCCGTCGAGTTACTCCTACAATGAGCAGTTCTTC. It yields the protein CASSYTPSSYSYNEQFF.

This clonotype was seen many times. The chain joins TRBV7-6 to TRBJ1-5, with TRBD1 matching over 9 bases. The germline CDR1 and CDR2 sequences are SGHVS and FNYEAQ. The V gene end was trimmed by 3 bases and the J gene end by 4 bases; junction bases not matched to a gene: 1. CDR3 length: 14 amino acids. The CDR3 DNA follows: TGTGCCAGCAGCTTCGGACAGGGGAATCAGCCCCAGCATTTT. Amino acid sequence: CASSFGQGNQPQHF.

The J gene is TRBJ2-5, the V gene TRBV7-2; the match to TRBD2 covers 8 bases. The V gene end was trimmed by 4 bases and the J gene end by 4 bases; junction bases not matched to a gene: 5. Per the germline V gene, CDR1 is SGHTA and CDR2 is FQGNSA. CDR3 length: 14 amino acids. Here the CDR3 DNA reads TGTGCCAGCAGCTCGTCACGGGGGGGAGAGACCCAGTACTTC. Translation gives CASSSSRGGETQYF.

In this sample, this clonotype turned up many times. CDR3 sequence reads: CASSFQGGNQPQHF. CDR3 DNA sequence: TGTGCCAGCAGCTTTCAGGGCGGCAATCAGCCCCAGCATTTT. V gene TRBV11-2 combines with J gene TRBJ1-5; TRBD1 is a possible D gene (5 bases). Trimming pared 3 bases from V and 2 bases from J, leaving 8 bases between. The CDR3 covers 14 residues. Germline lookup yields CDR1 SGHAT and CDR2 FQNNGV.

The V gene is TRBV13, the J gene TRBJ2-4, with no clear D. The CDR3 is made up of 17 amino acids. The V end was cut by 4 bases, the J end by 1 base, with 17 bases between. Germline lookup yields CDR1 PRHDT and CDR2 FYEKMQ (reference sequence). In DNA, the CDR3 is TGTGCCAGCAGCTCCCTCTTCGACGGCCCGGCCAAAAACATTCAGTACTTC. It translates to CASSSLFDGPAKNIQYF.

This clonotype was detected ten times or more. This chain connects TRBV7-2 to TRBJ2-2; D is perhaps TRBD2 (6 bases). Germline CDR1 reads SGHTA; CDR2 reads FQGNSA. V was clipped by 5 bases and J by 5 bases, with 12 bases between them. The CDR3 contains 14 residues. In DNA, the CDR3 is TGTGCCAGCAGCCCTCTAGGAGGGACCGGGGAGCTGTTTTTT. Translation gives CASSPLGGTGELFF.

Only a few counts were recorded for this clonotype. The chain combines TRBV9 with TRBJ2-7; 11 bases line up with TRBD1. Losses at the gene ends were 4 bases for V and 6 bases for J; bases not matched to a gene: 3. The CDR3 extends over 13 amino acids. The V gene's germline CDR1 is SGDLS and CDR2 YYNGEE. The DNA for the CDR3 is TGTGCCAGCAGCCGGGACAGGGGGGGCGAGCAGTACGTC. Translating it yields CASSRDRGGEQYV.

This clonotype was seen a few times. The chain is built from TRBV29-1 and TRBJ2-3; a possible D gene is TRBD1 (6 bases). Germline V gene lookup returns CDR1 SQVTM and CDR2 ANQGSEA. The CDR3 spans 13 residues. With 7 bases removed from V and 3 bases from J, the gap between germline ends came to 14 bases. The CDR3 region is CSAQGMGTDTQYF. The CDR3 nucleotides are TGCAGCGCCCAGGGGATGGGGACAGATACGCAGTATTTT.

The chain couples TRBV5-6 to TRBJ1-2; D might be TRBD1 (6 bases). CDR1 and CDR2 from the germline V gene are SGHDT and YYEEEE. V gave up 4 bases and J gave up 4 bases, with 14 bases separating them. The CDR3 spans 14 residues. CDR3 amino acids: CASSPTGRGYGYTF. CDR3 DNA sequence: TGTGCCAGCAGCCCGACTGGCAGGGGCTATGGCTACACCTTC.

The table lists this clonotype with many counts. This chain links TRBV3-1 with TRBJ1-6, with D possibly being TRBD1 (5 bases). Trimming took 1 base from V and 8 from J, leaving 9 bases between them. The CDR3 runs 14 residues. Looked up from germline, CDR1 is LGHDT and CDR2 is YNNKEL (reference sequence). The CDR3 DNA is TGTGCCAGCAGCCAAGTCGGGGGGGATTCACCCCTCCACTTT. This translates into CASSQVGGDSPLHF.

This clonotype was recorded many times. The chain is built from TRBV5-1 and TRBJ2-1; D is unresolved. The CDR3 runs 16 residues. V was trimmed by 0 bases and J by 0 bases, leaving 10 bases between them. Per the germline V gene, CDR1 is SGHRS and CDR2 is YFSETQ. The CDR3 region is CASSLGSSSSYNEQFF. The CDR3 DNA follows: TGCGCCAGCAGCTTGGGATCCTCTTCCTCCTACAATGAGCAGTTCTTC.

As regards this clonotype: Mismatch with germline at one junction end may stem from a read error. The rearrangement uses TRBV18 and TRBJ2-5; D gene unclear. CDR1 KGHSH and CDR2 LQKENI come from the germline V gene. The CDR3 has 13 amino acids. CDR3 in DNA: TGTGCCAGCTCACCACGGAACAGAGAGACCAAGTACTTC. Translating it yields CASSPRNRETKYF.

This clonotype was observed a handful of times. The CDR3 region is CASSLLAGGLEQFF. CDR3 sequence (DNA): TGTGCCAGCAGTTTACTAGCGGGGGGCCTTGAGCAGTTCTTC. This chain connects TRBV12-3 or TRBV12-4 to TRBJ2-1; 11 bases are shared with TRBD2. The CDR3 length is 14 residues. V gave up 2 bases and J gave up 9 bases; unmatched junction bases: 3.

This clonotype was recorded at least ten times. This chain connects TRBV5-1 to TRBJ1-1; D is ambiguous. Germline assignment: CDR1 SGHRS and CDR2 YFSETQ. The germline V and J ends were trimmed by 6 bases and 0 bases, with 21 bases remaining between them. The CDR3 is made up of 17 amino acids. CDR3 residues: CASTLGSDGGMNTEAFF. DNA for the CDR3: TGCGCCAGCACCCTAGGATCGGACGGAGGCATGAACACTGAAGCTTTCTTT.

The chain employs TRBV20-1 and TRBJ1-6; the D is unclear. The CDR3 runs to 13 residues. V was shortened by 1 base and J by 4 bases, with 5 bases between the two germline ends. Germline loops: CDR1 DFQATT, CDR2 SNEGSKA (reference sequence). Written as DNA, the CDR3 is TGCAGTGCTAGAGGCCTGTATAATTCACCCCTCCACTTT. Its translation is CSARGLYNSPLHF.

V usage is TRBV5-5 and J usage is TRBJ2-7, with TRBD1 matching 7 bases. The V and J ends lost 1 base and 5 bases, in that order; junction bases with no gene match: 9. The CDR3 has 15 residues. Germline V gives CDR1 SGHKS, CDR2 YYEKEE (reference sequence). CDR3 loop: CASSLWTGPSDEQYV. For the CDR3, the DNA is TGTGCCAGCAGCTTGTGGACAGGCCCGTCGGACGAGCAGTACGTC.

In its sample, this clonotype was seen many times. The chain combines TRBV6-5 with TRBJ2-7; D is ambiguous. Germline V CDR1 and CDR2: MNHEY, SVGAGI. CDR3 length equals 13 residues. Trimming took off 4 bases at V and 3 bases at J, with 10 bases between the two ends. The CDR3 is CASSSTDYYEQYF. In nucleotides, the CDR3 is TGTGCCAGCAGTTCAACAGATTACTACGAGCAGTACTTC.

A remark on this clonotype: This may be a read error, as it is one base from a much larger clone. The V and J genes are TRBV4-3 and TRBJ1-2; perhaps TRBD1 as D (5 bases). Germline V gives CDR1 LGHNA, CDR2 YSLEER. The CDR3 extends over 14 amino acids. The CDR3 coding sequence is TGCGACAGCAGCCAAGATTGGGGGAACTATGGCTACACCTTC. Translated: CDSSQDWGNYGYTF.

The rearrangement uses TRBV2 and TRBJ1-2, with TRBD1 matching 7 bases. The CDR3 is 15 amino acids. Trimming removed 0 bases from V and 5 bases from J; junction bases left unmatched: 6. Germline V gene sequence: CDR1 SNHLY, CDR2 FYNNEI. The chain's CDR3 is CASSEAGRGPYGYTF. For the CDR3, the DNA is TGTGCCAGCAGTGAAGCGGGGAGGGGGCCATATGGCTACACCTTC.

This clonotype was seen at least ten times. The J gene is TRBJ2-7, the V gene TRBV11-2, with D perhaps TRBD1 (6 bases). From germline, CDR1 is SGHAT and CDR2 FQNNGV. CDR3 length: 12 residues. Trimming cost V 5 bases and J 11 bases, with 16 bases left between them. This CDR3 is CASSLSRDKKYF. Written as DNA, the CDR3 is TGTGCCAGCAGCCTCTCCCGGGACAAGAAGTACTTC.

The rearrangement links TRBV20-1 to TRBJ2-5, with 9 nucleotides matching TRBD2. Germline CDR1 reads DFQATT; CDR2 reads SNEGSKA (reference sequence). The CDR3 runs 13 residues. With V trimmed by 4 bases and J by 11 bases, 11 bases remained unmatched. The CDR3 is CSAIPSTSGPQYF. The CDR3 nucleotides read TGCAGTGCTATTCCCAGCACTAGCGGGCCTCAGTACTTC.

The chain combines TRBV27 with TRBJ1-2; D might be TRBD1 (5 bases). V lost 6 bases and J 4 bases, leaving 15 bases between the germline ends. CDR3 length: 14 residues. CDR1 and CDR2 from the germline V gene are MNHEY and SMNVEV (reference sequence). DNA of the CDR3: TGTGCCAGCAGCGTAGACCGGGACGGCTATGGCTACACCTTC. Residues: CASSVDRDGYGYTF.